The source of this TCR beta chain is a study of T cells in Graves' hyperthyroidism and ophthalmopathy. This clonotype was observed many times. The study enrolled patients aged 18 to 65 with newly diagnosed hyperthyroidism of under 2 months' duration. TCR beta CDR3 sequences were amplified from RNA transcripts. HTBI primers were employed in a first-round RT-PCR of the TCR CDR3. TCRdb reprocessed the multiplex PCR reads via MiXCR and lists one record per CDR3 protein. Here the sample spans around 340,000 distinct CDR3 sequences, roughly 18% being singletons. Sequencing was done on a sample of blood. This clonotype originated in a woman aged 45-59 years with Graves' hyperthyroidism.

Here the CDR3 reads CASSLGLVASEQYF. For the CDR3, the DNA is TGTGCCAGCAGCCTAGGACTAGTGGCCTCCGAGCAGTACTTC. The genes are TRBV11-2 and TRBJ2-7, with 7 nucleotides matching TRBD2. With 5 bases clipped from V and 6 bases from J, the junction kept 10 bases outside the gene matches. This CDR3 comprises 14 residues. Germline V gene data show CDR1 as SGHAT and CDR2 as FQNNGV.